The T cell receptor (beta chain) described here comes from a study of Graves' ophthalmopathy and Graves' hyperthyroidism. Study context: Cases classed as stable hyperthyroidism had no ophthalmopathy within 18 months of follow-up. Study-level results: Cross-validated, the 13-signature model showed 87.88%/81.08% sensitivity/specificity, and 80%/75% in the test set. Appearing in blood as well were most expanded thyroid clonotypes above 0.001 frequency.

Germline CDR1 LNHDA, CDR2 SQIVND (reference sequence). This CDR3 has 14 amino acids. V was clipped by 10 bases and J by 0 bases, with 13 bases between them. The study amplified TCR beta CDR3 regions using RNA transcripts. First-round RT-PCR relied on HTBI primers, and a second-round multiplex PCR came next. TCRdb reprocessed the multiplex PCR reads via MiXCR and lists one record per CDR3 protein. The repertoire holds about 500,000 distinct CDR3 sequences, with approximately 35% as singletons. People with hyperthyroidism were aged 18 to 65 and newly diagnosed, under 2 months' duration. Concerning this clonotype itself: Its antigen is not identified.

This TCR was sampled from an adult man with Graves' hyperthyroidism. The sequencing input was peripheral blood or thyroid tissue (not recorded which). V usage is TRBV19 and J usage is TRBJ1-5, with a weak D call TRBD1 (5 bases). CDR3 coding DNA: TGTGCCATCCATTCGGGGCATAGCAATCAGCCCCAGCATTTT. Its translation: CAIHSGHSNQPQHF.